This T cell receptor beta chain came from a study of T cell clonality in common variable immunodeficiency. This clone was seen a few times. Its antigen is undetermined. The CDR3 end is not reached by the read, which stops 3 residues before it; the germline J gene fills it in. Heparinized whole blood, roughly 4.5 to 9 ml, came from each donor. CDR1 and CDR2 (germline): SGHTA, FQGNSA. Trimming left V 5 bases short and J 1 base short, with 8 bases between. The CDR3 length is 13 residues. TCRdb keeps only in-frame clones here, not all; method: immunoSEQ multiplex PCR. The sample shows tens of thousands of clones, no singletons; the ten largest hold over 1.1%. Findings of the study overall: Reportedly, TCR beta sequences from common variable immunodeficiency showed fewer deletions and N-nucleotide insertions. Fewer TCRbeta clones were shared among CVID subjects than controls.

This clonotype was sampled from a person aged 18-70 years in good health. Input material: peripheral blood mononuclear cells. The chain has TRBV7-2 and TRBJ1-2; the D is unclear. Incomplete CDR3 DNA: TGTGCCAGCAGCCAAGGCCTTAACTATGGC. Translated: CASSQGLNYG. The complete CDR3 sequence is CASSQGLNYGYTF.